Listed below are T cell receptor beta chains from one sample, sequenced in a study of beta chain features in type 1 diabetes. Data came from immunoSEQ multiplex PCR; TCRdb stores just in-frame clones and leaves some out. The table lists fewer than 650,000 clones, around a sixth of them singletons, with around 0.095% in the top ten. The sequencing sample was made of naive CD4+ T cells from blood. Receptors originate from a man between 18 and 35 years old in good health. CDR3s include the opening cysteine and the closing phenylalanine or tryptophan. D genes are given only for firm matches. Rows give clone size only sometimes, using once, few, many, or a class for an expanded clone.

clone_size,d_call,v_call,j_call,cdr3_nt,cdr3_aa
.,TRBD2,TRBV29-1,TRBJ2-1,TGCAGCGTTGAGGTCCTAGCGGGGAGGGACAATGAGCAGTTCTTC,CSVEVLAGRDNEQFF
few,.,TRBV19,TRBJ2-7,TGTGCCAGTAGTGGGGTGAACGAGCAGTACTTC,CASSGVNEQYF
.,TRBD1,TRBV5-1,TRBJ2-1,TGCGCCAGCAGCTCGGGACAGTTCTACAATGAGCAGTTCTTC,CASSSGQFYNEQFF
.,TRBD1,TRBV9,TRBJ1-2,TGTGCCAGCAGCGCAACCAGAGCCCCTTTACCGGGACAGGGGATATATGGCTACACCTTC,CASSATRAPLPGQGIYGYTF
few,TRBD1,TRBV4-1,TRBJ2-2,TGCGCCAGCAGCCAAGGACAGGGGGCAAGATCCGGGGAGCTGTTTTTT,CASSQGQGARSGELFF
few,TRBD1,TRBV18,TRBJ2-1,TGTGCCAGCTCCCGGGACAGGGTCAATGAGCAGTTCTTC,CASSRDRVNEQFF
once,.,TRBV4-1,TRBJ2-4,TGCGCCAGCAGCCAAGATTCCAAAAACATTCAGTACTTC,CASSQDSKNIQYF
.,.,TRBV6-1,TRBJ1-2,TGTGCCAGCAGTGAAGTAGCAGCCACCTATGGCTACACCTTC,CASSEVAATYGYTF
few,TRBD1,TRBV6-5,TRBJ2-1,TGTGCCAGCAGTTGGGAACCGGGACAGGGGAACAGAGGGCAGTTCTTC,CASSWEPGQGNRGQFF
.,.,TRBV18,TRBJ2-3,TGTGCCAGCTCACCAATGACAGATACGCAGTATTTT,CASSPMTDTQYF
.,.,TRBV29-1,TRBJ1-4,TGCAGCGTTGATACAGGCCTAAATGAAAAACTGTTTTTT,CSVDTGLNEKLFF
few,.,TRBV21-1,TRBJ2-3,TGTGCCAGCAGCAAAGTATTGCGTTGGGACCTGGGCACAGATACGCAGTATTTT,CASSKVLRWDLGTDTQYF
few,.,TRBV19,TRBJ2-7,TGTGCCAGTAGTAGTAGCGGACTGTCCCCCTACGAGCAGTACTTC,CASSSSGLSPYEQYF
.,TRBD1,TRBV9,TRBJ2-1,TGTGCCAGCAGCAAGCGACAGGGGTTCTCTGATGAGCAGTTCTTC,CASSKRQGFSDEQFF
.,.,TRBV28,TRBJ1-5,TGTGCCAGCAAAAACGGCCCGGGGCAGCCCCAGCATTTT,CASKNGPGQPQHF
.,TRBD2,TRBV12-5,TRBJ2-6,TGTGCTAGTGGTTTGTCCGGGACTCTCGGGGGGACCAACGTCCTGACTTTC,CASGLSGTLGGTNVLTF